This TCR beta chain was identified in a study of blood T cell repertoires in COVID-19. At the level of the study: T cells, B-cell-depleted T cells, or PBMCs supplied cDNA or gDNA.

Assay used: immunoSEQ multiplex PCR; TCRdb lists only in-frame clones, some missing. The profile shows about 400,000 clones, around 89% of them singletons. The CDR3 length is 13 residues. CDR1 is LNHDA and CDR2 is SQIVND in the germline V gene (reference sequence). The V and J ends lost 5 bases and 4 bases, in that order; junction bases with no gene match: 3. Sequenced input: peripheral blood. The sequence was obtained from a woman younger than 45 with acute or convalescent COVID-19. The chain joins TRBV19 to TRBJ1-1, with 8 bases matching TRBD1. CDR3 sequence reads: CASSQGAGTEAFF. The DNA for the CDR3 is TGTGCCAGTAGTCAGGGGGCAGGCACTGAAGCTTTCTTT.